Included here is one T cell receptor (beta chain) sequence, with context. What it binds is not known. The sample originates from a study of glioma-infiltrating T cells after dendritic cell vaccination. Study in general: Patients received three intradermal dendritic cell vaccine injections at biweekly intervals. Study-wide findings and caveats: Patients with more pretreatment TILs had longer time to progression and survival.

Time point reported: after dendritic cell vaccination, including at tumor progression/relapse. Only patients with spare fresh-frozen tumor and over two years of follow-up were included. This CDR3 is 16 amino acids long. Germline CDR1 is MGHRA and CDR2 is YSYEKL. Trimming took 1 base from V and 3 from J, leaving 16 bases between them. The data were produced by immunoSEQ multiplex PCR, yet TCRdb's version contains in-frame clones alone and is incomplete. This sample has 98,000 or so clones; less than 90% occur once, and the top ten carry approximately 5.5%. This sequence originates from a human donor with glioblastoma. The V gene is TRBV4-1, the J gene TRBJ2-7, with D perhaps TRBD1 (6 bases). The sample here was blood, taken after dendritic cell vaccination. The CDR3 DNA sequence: TGCGCCAGCAGCCAAGGGCCAGGGGTTACTATCTACGAGCAGTACTTC. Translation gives CASSQGPGVTIYEQYF.